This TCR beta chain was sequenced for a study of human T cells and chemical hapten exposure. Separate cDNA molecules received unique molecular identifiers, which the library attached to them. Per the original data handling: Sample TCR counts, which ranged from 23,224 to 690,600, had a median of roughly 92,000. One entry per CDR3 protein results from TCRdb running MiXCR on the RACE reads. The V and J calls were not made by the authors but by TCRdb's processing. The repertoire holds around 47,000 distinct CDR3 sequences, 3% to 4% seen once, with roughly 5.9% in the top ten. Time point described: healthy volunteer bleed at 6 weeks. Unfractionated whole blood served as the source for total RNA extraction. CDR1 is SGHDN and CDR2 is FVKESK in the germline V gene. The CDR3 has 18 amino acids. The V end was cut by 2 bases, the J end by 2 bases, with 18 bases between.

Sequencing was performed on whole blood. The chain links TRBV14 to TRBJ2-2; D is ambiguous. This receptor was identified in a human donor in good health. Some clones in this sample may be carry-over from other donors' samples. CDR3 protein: CASSQLRSGWRNTGELFF. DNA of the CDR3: TGTGCCAGCAGCCAATTGAGGTCCGGCTGGCGTAACACCGGGGAGCTGTTTTTT. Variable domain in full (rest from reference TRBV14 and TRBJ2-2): EAGVTQFPSHSVIEKGQTVTLRCDPISGHDNLYWYRRVMGKEIKFLLHFVKESKQDESGMPNNRFLAERTGGTYSTLKVQPAELEDSGVYFCASSQLRSGWRNTGELFFGEGSRLTVL.